This T cell receptor (gamma chain) was obtained from a study of gamma-delta chains in newborns, infants, children. The wider study: Microbial exposure reportedly drives polyclonal innate γδ T cell expansion after birth.

TCRdb reprocessed the reads using CATT. The sample carries 500 to 750 gamma-chain clones, roughly two fifths recorded once. This clone is termed large. This sample also contains other DNA sequences that code for the same CDR3. Germline V gene data show CDR1 as GITISATS and CDR2 as ISYDGTV (reference sequence). The V gene end was trimmed by 3 bases and the J gene end by 4 bases; junction bases not matched to a gene: 6. This CDR3 contains 17 residues. This receptor was taken from a child who was a newborn, infant or young child, either healthy, febrile or measles-vaccinated (not recorded which). The sequencing sample was made of blood. The chain has TRGV9 and TRGJP. The J gene, left out of TCRdb, was set here by checking the DNA against germline. Here the CDR3 DNA reads TGTGCCTTGTGGGAGCATATCCAAGAGTTGGGCAAAAAAATCAAGGTATTT. Amino acids: CALWEHIQELGKKIKVF.